These 4 T cell receptor beta chains originate from one sample sequenced in a study of cytomegalovirus exposure and HLA in healthy donors. 60 Vbeta and 13 Jbeta primers were used in PCR. Here immunoSEQ multiplex PCR was the method, and the copy in TCRdb shows in-frame clones only, minus some. The sample includes about 150,000 clones, around 79% seen only once; the top ten take roughly 3.6%. Sequenced sample: PBMCs. Every receptor here comes from a human donor in good health.

The CDR3 DNA follows: TGCGCCAGCAGTGTTCCTAGCGGGGTTTCCTACGAGCAGTACTTC. Translated, it gives CASSVPSGVSYEQYF. The chain joins TRBV5-1 to TRBJ2-7; 9 bases are a match to TRBD2. CDR1 and CDR2 from the germline V gene are SGHRS and YFSETQ. The V gene end was trimmed by 5 bases and the J gene end by 1 base; junction bases not matched to a gene: 7. The CDR3 has 15 residues.

The genes are TRBV30 and TRBJ2-7, with a weak D call TRBD1 (6 bases). The CDR3 covers 13 residues. Per the germline V gene, CDR1 is GTSNPN and CDR2 is SVGIG (reference sequence). V was pared by 4 bases and J by 4 bases, with 14 bases between. Here the CDR3 reads CAWTGQSPYEQYF. DNA for the CDR3: TGTGCCTGGACTGGACAGTCCCCGTACGAGCAGTACTTC.

The chain combines TRBV27 with TRBJ2-5; possible D gene TRBD2, 7 bases. The end of the DNA fits TRBJ2-7 better, so the J call may be wrong. This CDR3 contains 15 residues. Germline CDR1 is MNHEY and CDR2 is SMNVEV (reference sequence). The CDR3 DNA is TGTGCCAGCAGTTTACTAATACAGGGAGGGCACGAGCAGTACTTC. Encoded protein: CASSLLIQGGHEQYF.

CDR3 nucleotide sequence: TGTGCCAGTAGTTCGGGAGGGGGAGAGACCCAGTACTTC. It codes for CASSSGGGETQYF. The V and J genes are TRBV19 and TRBJ2-5; TRBD2 matches at 8 bases. Germline CDR1 reads LNHDA; CDR2 reads SQIVND (reference sequence). J gave up 4 bases and V 5 bases, and 3 bases lay outside the gene matches. There are 13 residues in the CDR3.